This passage covers 7 T cell receptor beta chains from one sample sequenced in a study of cytomegalovirus exposure and HLA in healthy donors (dated by TCRdb to the late 2010s). The library was obtained by the immunoSEQ multiplex PCR assay. For the multiplex PCR, a mixture combining 60 forward primers for TCR Vbeta segments and 13 reverse primers for TCR Jbeta segments was used. As stored in TCRdb, this immuneACCESS dataset retains in-frame rearrangements with V and J assigned. A fraction of the clones does not appear; measured against another copy, unresolved V genes explain less than half of the discrepancy, and the remainder lacks a known reason. In this sample the table shows 55,000 to 70,000 clones, about four fifths of which occur a single time. The ten largest clonotypes hold 3.9% of the sample. The sample was PBMCs. The receptors derive from a woman between 40 and 50 years old in good health and CMV-seronegative.

The gene calls are TRBV28 and TRBJ2-1; D unresolved. Looked up from germline, CDR1 is MDHEN and CDR2 is SYDVKM. This CDR3 is 17 amino acids long. V lost 3 bases and J lost 0, with 15 bases in between. Here the CDR3 DNA reads TGTGCCAGCAGTTTTAAGGCAGGCCGAAGCTCCTACAATGAGCAGTTCTTC. Translated: CASSFKAGRSSYNEQFF.

The rearrangement links TRBV10-3 to TRBJ2-1; 9 nucleotides match TRBD2. The length of the CDR3 is 14 residues. V was clipped by 6 bases and J by 7 bases; unmatched bases: 7. Germline lookup yields CDR1 ENHRY and CDR2 SYGVKD. The CDR3 protein is CAIRVREGTNEQFF. CDR3 nucleotides: TGTGCCATCAGGGTGCGGGAGGGTACTAATGAGCAGTTCTTC.

This sequence joins TRBV2 and TRBJ2-2; 7 bases match TRBD2. The CDR3 runs to 17 residues. After removal of 3 bases from V and 0 bases from J, the junction contained 7 bases not matched to a gene. Germline lookup yields CDR1 SNHLY and CDR2 FYNNEI. The chain's CDR3 is CASSDGGMGANTGELFF. The CDR3 bases are TGTGCCAGCAGTGACGGGGGGATGGGCGCGAACACCGGGGAGCTGTTTTTT.

The genes are TRBV15 and TRBJ2-5; possibly TRBD1 for D (5 bases). The CDR3 contains 16 residues. CDR1 and CDR2 (germline): LNHNV, YYDKDF (reference sequence). The V end lost 0 bases, the J end lost 3 bases, and 14 bases lay between the germline ends. This CDR3 reads CATSRDRAKGEETQYF. Here the CDR3 DNA reads TGTGCCACCAGCAGAGATCGGGCTAAAGGGGAAGAGACCCAGTACTTC.

The V gene is TRBV2, the J gene TRBJ2-1; D perhaps matches TRBD1 (6 bases). Trimming cost V 6 bases and J 8 bases, with 14 bases left between them. This CDR3 is 13 amino acids long. In germline, CDR1 is SNHLY, CDR2 FYNNEI. CDR3 DNA sequence: TGTGCCAGCAGGTCTCAGGGGATGGATGAGCAGTTCTTC. Its translation: CASRSQGMDEQFF. Combining the CDR3 with reference TRBV2 and TRBJ2-1 gives the whole variable domain EPEVTQTPSHQVTQMGQEVILRCVPISNHLYFYWYRQILGQKVEFLVSFYNNEISEKSEIFDDQFSVERPDGSNFTLKIRSTKLEDSAMYFCASRSQGMDEQFFGPGTRLTVL.

Relative to its sample, this clone is medium-sized (0.01 to 0.1%). This chain's CDR3 is CASSEGQGSTLYEQYF. The CDR3 DNA reads as TGCGCCAGCAGTGAGGGACAGGGGTCTACCCTCTACGAGCAGTACTTC. The chain has TRBV10-2 and TRBJ2-7; 9 bases map to TRBD1. V trimming: 2 bases; J trimming: 3 bases; junction bases outside the gene matches: 8. Germline V gene sequence: CDR1 WSHSY, CDR2 SAAADI. The CDR3 has 16 amino acids.

The gene calls are TRBV10-3 and TRBJ2-7, with TRBD1 matching over 9 bases. The CDR3 is 12 residues long. Looked up from germline, CDR1 is ENHRY and CDR2 is SYGVKD. V gave up 10 bases and J gave up 3 bases; unmatched junction bases: 4. The CDR3, as DNA: TGTGCCACCGGGACAGGGAGCTACGAGCAGTACTTC. Translated, it gives CATGTGSYEQYF.